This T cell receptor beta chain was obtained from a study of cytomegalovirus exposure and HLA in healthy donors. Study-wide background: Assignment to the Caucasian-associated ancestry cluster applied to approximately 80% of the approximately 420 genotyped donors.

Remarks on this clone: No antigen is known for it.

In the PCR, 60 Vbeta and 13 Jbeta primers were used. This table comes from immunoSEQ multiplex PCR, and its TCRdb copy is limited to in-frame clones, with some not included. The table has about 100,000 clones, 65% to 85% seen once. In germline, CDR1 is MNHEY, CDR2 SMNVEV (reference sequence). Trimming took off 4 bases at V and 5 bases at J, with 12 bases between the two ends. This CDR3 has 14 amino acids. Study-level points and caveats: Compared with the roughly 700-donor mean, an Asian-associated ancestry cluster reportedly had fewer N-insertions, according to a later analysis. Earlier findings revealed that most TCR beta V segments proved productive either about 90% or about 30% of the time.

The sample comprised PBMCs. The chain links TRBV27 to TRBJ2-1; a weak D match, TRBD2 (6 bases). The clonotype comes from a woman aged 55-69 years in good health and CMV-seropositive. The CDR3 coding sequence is TGTGCCAGCAGTTCGGAGGGCCCCCACAATGAGCAGTTCTTC. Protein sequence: CASSSEGPHNEQFF.